Listed here is a single TCR beta chain. The sample holds a few counts of this clonotype. Its binding antigen is unknown. No quality values exist for individual bases; no much larger clone is one base distant. These data come from a study of T-cell reconstitution after alpha-beta-depleted transplantation in children (dated by TCRdb to the mid-2010s). In terms of the full investigation: The study quantitatively tracked T-cell immune reconstitution after TCRalphabeta/CD19-depleted allogeneic hematopoietic cell transplantation in children using TCR repertoire profiling.

The library was prepared using PCR. The sequencer listed for this sample is Illumina HiSeq 2500. TCR libraries were prepared with molecular barcoding, using unique molecular identifiers to normalize TCRbeta repertoire quantification. The raw public reads went through TCRdb reprocessing: fastp at Q25, MiXCR clone calling, in-frame beta chains kept. For every CDR3 protein sequence, its rows merge into one entry that carries the most common genes and DNA. In this sample the table shows about 500,000 distinct CDR3 sequences, 32% of which occur a single time. In total, the top ten clones hold 2.4% of the sample. From cysteine to phenylalanine, the CDR3 is 14 amino acids long. Of all the DNA, just the CDR3 is kept, 42 bases in frame from base 1. Sequences SQVTM (CDR1) and ANQGSEA (CDR2) are obtained from the germline V gene. V loses 5 bases at its end and J loses 4 bases; junction bases beyond the gene matches: 10.

The sample consisted of PBMCs from the stem cell graft donor, taken from the stem cell graft. Recombination connected TRBV29-1 to TRBJ1-2, and TRBD1 matches 7 of the central bases. The sequence was obtained from a human donor who donated a stem cell graft to a child with aplastic anemia. The CDR3 has the sequence CSVRRDSRTYGYTF. The nucleotide sequence is TGCAGCGTTCGCCGGGACAGCCGCACCTATGGCTACACCTTC.